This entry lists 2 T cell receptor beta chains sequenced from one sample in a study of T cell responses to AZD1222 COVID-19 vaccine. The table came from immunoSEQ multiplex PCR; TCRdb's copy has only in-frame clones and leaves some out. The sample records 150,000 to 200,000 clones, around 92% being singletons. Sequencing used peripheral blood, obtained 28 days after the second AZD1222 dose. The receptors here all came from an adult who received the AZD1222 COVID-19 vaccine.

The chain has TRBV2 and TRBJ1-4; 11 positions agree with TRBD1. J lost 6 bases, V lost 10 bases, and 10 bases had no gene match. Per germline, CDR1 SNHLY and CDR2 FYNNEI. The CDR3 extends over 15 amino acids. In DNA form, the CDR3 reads TGTGCCACCGGACAGGGGGCCCAGTCGTATGAAAAACTGTTTTTT. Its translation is CATGQGAQSYEKLFF.

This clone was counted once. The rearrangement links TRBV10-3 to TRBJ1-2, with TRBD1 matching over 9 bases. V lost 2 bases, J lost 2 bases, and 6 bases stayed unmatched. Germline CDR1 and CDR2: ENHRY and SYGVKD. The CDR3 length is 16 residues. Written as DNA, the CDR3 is TGTGCCATCAGTGAGCATGGGACAGGGTTGAACTATGGCTACACCTTC. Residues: CAISEHGTGLNYGYTF.